This T cell receptor beta chain was sequenced for a study of blood T cell repertoires in COVID-19. Using immunoSEQ multiplex PCR, the repertoire was profiled, and TCRdb retains in-frame clones only, with some absent. The table records 250,000 or so clones, approximately 90% of them present only once. CDR3 length: 14 amino acids. Trimming removed 1 base from V and 0 bases from J, with 7 bases in between. CDR1 SGHTA and CDR2 FQGNSA come from the germline V gene. Participant-reported clinical history was the basis for cohort assignment. The sequence was obtained from a man between 40 and 49 years old who had been exposed to COVID-19. This chain joins TRBV7-2 and TRBJ2-7, with D unresolved. Sequenced: PBMCs or T cells enriched from blood (not recorded which). The DNA for the CDR3 is TGTGCCAGCAGCTTAGTGGGCAGCTCCTACGAGCAGTACTTC. This gives the protein CASSLVGSSYEQYF.